What follows describes a single TCR beta chain. Its antigen is not identified. The data stem from a study of immune evolution from preneoplasia to lung adenocarcinoma. The study's findings and limits: Normal lung had the highest top T cell clone frequencies. Later-stage lesions appeared to have more T cells, more diversity, less clonality.

The germline gives CDR1 SGHDT, CDR2 YYEEEE. After removal of 4 bases from V and 8 bases from J, the junction contained 5 bases not matched to a gene. The CDR3 sequence is 13 residues long. This table comes from immunoSEQ multiplex PCR, and its TCRdb copy is limited to in-frame clones, with some not included. The sample has approximately 7,300 clones, just under 75% seen once; the top ten hold about 8%. The chain joins TRBV5-6 to TRBJ2-1, with 8 bases matching TRBD1. Source material: FFPE atypical adenomatous hyperplasia tissue from the lung. Subset: atypical adenomatous hyperplasia (AAH), lung preneoplasia. The receptor's source is a donor older than 65 with lung adenocarcinoma. Some clones in this sample may be carry-over from other donors' samples. The CDR3 bases are TGTGCCAGCAGCGCGGACAGGGAGTATGAGCAGTTCTTC. Residues: CASSADREYEQFF.